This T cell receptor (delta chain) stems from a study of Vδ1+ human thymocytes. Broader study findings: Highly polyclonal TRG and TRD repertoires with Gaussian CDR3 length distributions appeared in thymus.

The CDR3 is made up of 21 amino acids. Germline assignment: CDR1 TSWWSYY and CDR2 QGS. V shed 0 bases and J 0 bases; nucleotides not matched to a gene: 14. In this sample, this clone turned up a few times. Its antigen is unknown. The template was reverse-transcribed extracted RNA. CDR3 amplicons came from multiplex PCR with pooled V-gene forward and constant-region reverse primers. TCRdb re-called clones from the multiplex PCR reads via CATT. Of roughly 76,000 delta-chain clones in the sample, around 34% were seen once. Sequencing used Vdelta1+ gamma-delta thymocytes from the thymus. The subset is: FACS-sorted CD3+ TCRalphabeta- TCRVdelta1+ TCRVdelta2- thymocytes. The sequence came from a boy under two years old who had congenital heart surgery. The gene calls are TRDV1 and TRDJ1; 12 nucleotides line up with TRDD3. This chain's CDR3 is CALGELYPFLLGDTNTDKLIF. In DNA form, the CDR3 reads TGTGCTCTTGGGGAACTATACCCTTTCCTACTGGGGGATACCAACACCGATAAACTCATCTTT.